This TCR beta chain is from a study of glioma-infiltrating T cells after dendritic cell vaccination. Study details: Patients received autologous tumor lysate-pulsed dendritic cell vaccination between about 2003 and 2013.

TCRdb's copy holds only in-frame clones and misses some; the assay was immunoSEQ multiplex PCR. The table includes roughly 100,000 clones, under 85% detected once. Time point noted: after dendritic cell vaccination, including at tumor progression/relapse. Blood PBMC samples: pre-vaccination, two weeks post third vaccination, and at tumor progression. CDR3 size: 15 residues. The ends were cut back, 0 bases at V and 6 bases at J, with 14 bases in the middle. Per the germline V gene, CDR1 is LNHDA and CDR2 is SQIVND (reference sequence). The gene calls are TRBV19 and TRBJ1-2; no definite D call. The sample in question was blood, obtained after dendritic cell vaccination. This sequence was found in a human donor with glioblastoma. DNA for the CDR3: TGTGCCAGTAGTATAGATCACCAGGTGCTCAATGGCTACACCTTC. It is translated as CASSIDHQVLNGYTF.